This T cell receptor (beta chain) is drawn from a study of chemoradiotherapy in HPV16-positive cancers. Study-wide results and limits: HPV-specific T cells were functionally defined from only two HPV16-positive patients. For HPV16-positive patients, expanding HPV-responsive T cells associated with longer recurrence-free survival. Candidate HPV-specific clones and E7-related TCR motifs grew in tumor during treatment.

Samples were taken several times over chemoradiotherapy. Trimming removed 4 bases at V and 7 bases at J, with 17 bases between. The CDR3 length is 14 residues. Per the germline V gene, CDR1 is SGHTA and CDR2 is FQGNSA. Concerning this clone: Antigen unknown.

TCRdb's copy holds only in-frame clones and misses some; the assay was immunoSEQ multiplex PCR. The sample consists of about 53,000 clones, roughly 90% of them appearing once. V and J are TRBV7-2 and TRBJ2-7; D may match TRBD1 or TRBD2 (5 bases each). Sequenced here: blood, sampled from a patient who underwent chemoradiotherapy. The TCR comes from a human donor with HPV-associated anogenital cancer. The CDR3 protein is CASSSSGTLGEQYF. Here the CDR3 DNA reads TGTGCCAGCAGCTCATCCGGGACCCTCGGGGAGCAGTACTTC. Supplemented by reference TRBV7-2 and TRBJ2-7, the full variable domain reads GAGVSQSPSNKVTEKGKDVELRCDPISGHTALYWYRQSLGQGLEFLIYFQGNSAPDKSGLPSDRFSAERTGGSVSTLTIQRTQQEDSAVYLCASSSSGTLGEQYFGPGTRLTVT.